What follows is one TCR beta chain and its context. Its antigen is not known. This entry is derived from a study of cytomegalovirus exposure and HLA in healthy donors. Points from the study as a whole: In all likelihood, a cluster of highly shared sequence variants was a sequencing artifact. Common viral pathogens seemed to be connected with several of the most significant clusters, according to a later analysis.

Primers included in the PCR were 60 Vbeta and 13 Jbeta primers. Profiling relied on immunoSEQ multiplex PCR, and the TCRdb table lists in-frame clones only, not all of them. The table shows approximately 150,000 clones, with roughly 80% occurring only once. CDR1 is MDHEN, CDR2 SYDVKM, per germline. V lost 9 bases, J lost 0 bases, and 12 bases lay in between. This CDR3 has 14 residues. The sequence was obtained from a female donor in good health and CMV-seronegative. V and J are TRBV28 and TRBJ1-5; no reliable D call. Sequenced input: PBMCs. The CDR3 DNA is TGTGCCAGTACAAGAGGGAATAGCAATCAGCCCCAGCATTTT. Translated: CASTRGNSNQPQHF.